Listed here is a single TCR beta chain. Its cognate antigen is unknown. Deep sequencing aimed at 1 in 200,000 to 1 in 1 million T cells' resolution. Libraries were prepared by immunoSEQ multiplex PCR; TCRdb keeps only in-frame clonotypes and omits some of them. The data contain around 16,000 clones, 68% of them singletons. This specimen belongs to a study of cytotoxic CD8 clonotypes in ibrutinib-treated CLL. Study outcomes and limitations: Clonality was higher at baseline than in age-matched healthy donors and tracked circulating CD8+ T-cell counts.

Sequencing used PBMCs, obtained before ibrutinib treatment. This TCR derives from a human donor with chronic lymphocytic leukemia.

CDR3 nucleotides: TGTGCCAGCAGCTTCTCAACCGGGGAGCTGTTTTTT. It encodes CASSFSTGELFF. The chain joins TRBV7-3 to TRBJ2-2; unclear D gene. The germline CDR1 and CDR2 sequences are SGHTA and FQGTGA. This CDR3 comprises 12 residues. V dropped 3 bases and J dropped 5 bases, with 4 bases sitting between them.